This passage covers 15 T cell receptor beta chains from one sample sequenced in a study of shared clonotypes between healthy human individuals. The assay was immunoSEQ multiplex PCR, and TCRdb's table has in-frame clones only and misses some. The sample lists approximately 650,000 clones; roughly 95% were seen once. Naive CD8 cells lacked CD45RO and underwent positive selection for CCR7, leaving out terminally differentiated effector memory CD45RA+ cells. The material sequenced was naive CD8+ T cells sorted from blood. The receptors derive from a woman in her twenties or thirties in good health.

V gene TRBV7-2 combines with J gene TRBJ2-7, with 8 positions matching TRBD2. The CDR3 consists of 15 residues. The germline gives CDR1 SGHTA, CDR2 FQGNSA. V lost 6 bases and J lost 2; bases outside the gene matches: 9. CDR3 sequence: CASRFTSGDTYEQYF. The CDR3 DNA sequence: TGTGCCAGCAGGTTCACTAGCGGCGATACCTACGAGCAGTACTTC.

The chain links TRBV30 to TRBJ2-5; D perhaps matches TRBD1 (6 bases). The CDR3 runs to 14 residues. V was trimmed by 0 bases and J by 2 bases, leaving 10 bases between them. The germline V gene has CDR1 GTSNPN and CDR2 SVGIG (reference sequence). CDR3: CAWSVLDSQETQYF. The CDR3 DNA follows: TGTGCCTGGAGTGTACTGGACAGTCAAGAGACCCAGTACTTC.

V usage is TRBV30 and J usage is TRBJ2-3; no definite D call. With 4 bases removed from V and 3 bases from J, the gap between germline ends came to 8 bases. This CDR3 comprises 12 residues. CDR1 is GTSNPN and CDR2 is SVGIG in the germline V gene (reference sequence). As DNA, the CDR3 is TGTGCCTGGAATCTTGGAACAGATACGCAGTATTTT. It translates to CAWNLGTDTQYF.

In this sample, this clone turned up once. The chain carries TRBV9 and TRBJ2-3; D is ambiguous. Germline CDR1 SGDLS, CDR2 YYNGEE. Trimming shortened V by 2 bases and J by 0 bases, and 4 bases separated the two germline ends. The CDR3 has 13 residues. The chain's CDR3 is CASSVPSTDTQYF. In nucleotides, the CDR3 is TGTGCCAGCAGCGTCCCGAGCACAGATACGCAGTATTTT.

This clone occurred once. CDR3 nucleotide sequence: TGTGCCAGCAGCTTAGAGGCCCAGGGGTGGGAGAGATCCTACGAGCAGTACTTC. It specifies CASSLEAQGWERSYEQYF. J is TRBJ2-7 and V is TRBV7-6; the D gene is possibly TRBD1 (6 bases). CDR3 size: 18 residues. With 1 base removed from V and 1 base from J, the gap between germline ends came to 20 bases. Germline CDR1 and CDR2: SGHVS and FNYEAQ.

This chain links TRBV6-1 with TRBJ2-5, with TRBD2 identical over 9 bases. The CDR3 has 15 residues. Germline V gene data show CDR1 as MNHNS and CDR2 as SASEGT. The trim removed 6 bases at V and 3 bases at J, leaving 8 bases unmatched. This CDR3 is CASRGRTSAKETQYF. The CDR3 DNA reads TGTGCCAGCAGAGGGAGGACTAGCGCAAAAGAGACCCAGTACTTC.

The rearrangement uses TRBV9 and TRBJ2-5; D call uncertain. This CDR3 contains 13 residues. The germline V and J ends were trimmed by 6 bases and 4 bases, with 13 bases remaining between them. CDR1 is SGDLS, CDR2 YYNGEE, per germline. CDR3 region: CASTPTSGETQYF. Here the CDR3 DNA reads TGTGCCAGCACCCCCACGTCGGGAGAGACCCAGTACTTC.

The chain employs TRBV28 and TRBJ1-1, with D unresolved. V lost 2 bases to trimming and J lost 6 bases, with 7 bases between them. Germline V lookup: CDR1 MDHEN, CDR2 SYDVKM. The CDR3 runs 12 residues. CDR3: CASSLGGPEAFF. The CDR3 bases are TGTGCCAGCAGTTTAGGTGGTCCTGAAGCTTTCTTT.

The chain recombines TRBV19 with TRBJ2-6; a weak D match, TRBD2 (5 bases). CDR1 and CDR2 (germline): LNHDA, SQIVND (reference sequence). V shed 5 bases and J shed 3 bases, with 14 bases lying between them. The CDR3 consists of 16 residues. The CDR3 DNA reads as TGTGCCAGTAGTGAAGGACTTGGGGTTGGGGCCAACGTCCTGACTTTC. This encodes CASSEGLGVGANVLTF.

This chain joins TRBV4-1 and TRBJ2-7; 13 bases align to TRBD2. V lost 4 bases to trimming and J lost 3 bases; unmatched junction nucleotides: 3. Germline V CDR1 and CDR2: MGHRA, YSYEKL. CDR3 length equals 15 residues. Written as DNA, the CDR3 is TGCGCCAGCAGCCTGGGGACTAGCGGGATCTACGAGCAGTACTTC. Amino acid sequence: CASSLGTSGIYEQYF.

The genes are TRBV9 and TRBJ2-7; D remains ambiguous. Germline V gene sequence: CDR1 SGDLS, CDR2 YYNGEE. V was cut by 4 bases and J by 0 bases, with 11 bases left in between. The CDR3 has 14 residues. The CDR3 DNA sequence: TGTGCCAGCAGCCCAGAAGGACCCTCCTACGAGCAGTACTTC. It codes for CASSPEGPSYEQYF.

This chain links TRBV4-1 with TRBJ2-5; TRBD2 matches 9 bases. Germline V gives CDR1 MGHRA, CDR2 YSYEKL. The CDR3 is made up of 18 amino acids. The junction had 15 bases not matched to a gene; V was cut back by 0 bases and J by 7 bases. The CDR3 nucleotides read TGCGCCAGCAGCCAAGACGAAAGCCTAGCGGGGACCCGTGGGACCCAGTACTTC. It specifies CASSQDESLAGTRGTQYF.

The chain carries TRBV11-2 and TRBJ1-1; D ambiguous. V dropped 1 base and J dropped 4 bases, with 7 bases sitting between them. This CDR3 has 13 amino acids. Per germline, CDR1 SGHAT and CDR2 FQNNGV. In nucleotides, the CDR3 is TGTGCCAGCAGCTTAGTTCGCGGCACTGAAGCTTTCTTT. It encodes CASSLVRGTEAFF.

The chain's CDR3 is CASSLAGQHYEQYF. The CDR3 DNA sequence: TGTGCCAGCAGCTTAGCAGGACAGCACTACGAGCAGTACTTC. This chain links TRBV13 with TRBJ2-5; D may be TRBD1 (6 bases). The last part of the DNA fits TRBJ2-7 better; the J call may be wrong. The CDR3 spans 14 residues. Germline V gene data show CDR1 as PRHDT and CDR2 as FYEKMQ (reference sequence).

About this clone: Other DNA variants within this sample encode the same CDR3. The rearrangement joins TRBV7-9 to TRBJ2-5; possible D gene TRBD1, 5 bases. CDR1 is SEHNR and CDR2 is FQNEAQ in the germline V gene (reference sequence). Trimming stripped 4 bases from V and 2 bases from J, with 8 bases between. The CDR3 is 13 residues long. The CDR3 sequence is CASSSQGQETQYF. CDR3 coding DNA: TGTGCCAGCAGCTCGCAGGGTCAAGAGACCCAGTACTTC.